This entry is about one T cell receptor beta chain. Uncontrolled infection, other autoimmune disease, pregnancy or lactation barred patients from enrollment. Clinical symptoms, serum thyroxine and TRAb, thyroid ultrasound and orbital computed tomography together formed the diagnostic basis. PBMCs were sourced from more than 9 ml fresh peripheral blood. Amplification of TCR beta CDR3 regions was performed using RNA transcripts as template. In the first-round RT-PCR of the TCR CDR3, the HTBI primer set was used. TCRdb called the multiplex PCR reads again in MiXCR, with one record for every CDR3 protein. This sample carries 500,000 to 650,000 distinct CDR3 sequences, about 15% of them seen once, and the ten largest clones take around 13%. This sample stems from a study of T cells in Graves' hyperthyroidism and ophthalmopathy. Study in general: Peripheral blood was acquired at first diagnosis, ahead of any therapy whatsoever.

Source material: blood. The TCR sequence derives from a woman aged 50 to 60 with Graves' ophthalmopathy.

The CDR3 loop reads CSATSGASFNTGELFF. The CDR3 DNA reads TGCAGTGCGACCTCTGGGGCATCTTTTAACACCGGGGAGCTGTTTTTT. The V and J genes are TRBV20-1 and TRBJ2-2, with D perhaps TRBD1 (5 bases). Germline V gene data show CDR1 as DFQATT and CDR2 as SNEGSKA (reference sequence). Trimming took 6 bases from V and 2 from J, leaving 19 bases between them. The CDR3 runs 16 residues.